A single sample gave rise to the 7 T cell receptor beta chains below, sequenced in a study of shared clonotypes between healthy human individuals. The table came from immunoSEQ multiplex PCR; TCRdb's copy has only in-frame clones and leaves some out. The repertoire holds about 450,000 clones, around 79% seen once, with less than 15% in the top ten. Sequencing input: PBMCs. Receptors originate from a middle-aged woman in good health. Some clones in this sample may be carry-over from other donors' samples.

The CDR3 here is CAWRAPHSSTEAFF. The CDR3 region has the DNA TGTGCCTGGAGGGCCCCCCACAGTTCCACTGAAGCTTTCTTT. V and J are TRBV30 and TRBJ1-1; D is unresolved. This CDR3 is built from 14 residues. Trimming took 3 bases from V and 4 from J, leaving 15 bases between them. Per germline, CDR1 GTSNPN and CDR2 SVGIG (reference sequence).

This clone has a handful of counts. The genes are TRBV6-4 and TRBJ2-3; TRBD2 might be the D (5 bases). There are 13 residues in the CDR3. Trimming stripped 0 bases from V and 10 bases from J, with 11 bases between. Per germline, CDR1 MRHNA and CDR2 SNTAGT. The CDR3 reads CASSDSGETSQYF. The CDR3 DNA follows: TGTGCCAGCAGTGACTCGGGAGAGACATCGCAGTATTTT.

This chain joins TRBV19 and TRBJ2-5; D is possibly TRBD1 (6 bases). Trimming shortened V by 3 bases and J by 5 bases, and 10 bases separated the two germline ends. The CDR3 covers 13 residues. CDR1 and CDR2 from the germline V gene are LNHDA and SQIVND (reference sequence). The CDR3 DNA sequence: TGTGCCAGTAGTATGGTGAGGGGGGAGACCCAGTACTTC. It translates to CASSMVRGETQYF. Supplemented by reference TRBV19 and TRBJ2-5, the full variable domain reads DGGITQSPKYLFRKEGQNVTLSCEQNLNHDAMYWYRQDPGQGLRLIYYSQIVNDFQKGDIAEGYSVSREKKESFPLTVTSAQKNPTAFYLCASSMVRGETQYFGPGTRLLVL.

This sequence joins TRBV29-1 and TRBJ2-2; 10 bases are shared with TRBD2. The germline V gene has CDR1 SQVTM and CDR2 ANQGSEA. With V trimmed by 6 bases and J by 0 bases, 13 bases remained unmatched. CDR3 length: 18 amino acids. Written as DNA, the CDR3 is TGCAGCGTCTCCGGGACTAGCGCTAGGGCTTCGAACACCGGGGAGCTGTTTTTT. As protein: CSVSGTSARASNTGELFF.

This clone was counted a few times. Other nucleotide sequences in the sample specify the same CDR3. The chain combines TRBV6-1 with TRBJ2-7; no reliable D call. Trimming cost V 2 bases and J 3 bases, with 5 bases left between them. In germline, CDR1 is MNHNS, CDR2 SASEGT. The CDR3 is 12 residues long. The CDR3 sequence: CASSEKFYEQYF. Here the CDR3 DNA reads TGTGCCAGCAGTGAAAAGTTCTACGAGCAGTACTTC.

The chain combines TRBV5-4 with TRBJ2-7; D might be TRBD1 (6 bases). Germline CDR1 and CDR2: SGHNT and YYREEE (reference sequence). The CDR3 totals 13 residues. The V and J ends lost 7 bases and 2 bases respectively, with 13 bases between them. The CDR3 DNA reads TGTGCCAGCCGGATAGGGGGTACCTACGAGCAGTACTTC. It yields the protein CASRIGGTYEQYF.

The chain carries TRBV28 and TRBJ1-3, with TRBD1 identical over 7 bases. CDR1 and CDR2 (germline): MDHEN, SYDVKM. Trimming cost V 5 bases and J 0 bases; bases outside gene matches: 7. The CDR3 runs to 16 residues. This chain's CDR3 is CASSTQGVYSGNTIYF. Here the CDR3 DNA reads TGTGCCAGCAGTACTCAGGGGGTTTACTCTGGAAACACCATATATTTT.